These 16 T cell receptor beta chains originate from one sample sequenced in a study of T cell responses to AZD1222 COVID-19 vaccine. Data came from immunoSEQ multiplex PCR; TCRdb stores just in-frame clones and leaves some out. The data show fewer than 120,000 clones, 85% to 95% seen once. The sequencing here drew on peripheral blood, taken on day 0 of AZD1222 vaccination. The receptors come from an adult in good health.

The J gene is TRBJ2-7, the V gene TRBV30; TRBD1 or TRBD2 may be the D gene (6 bases each). The germline V gene has CDR1 GTSNPN and CDR2 SVGIG (reference sequence). With 4 bases removed from V and 7 bases from J, the gap between germline ends came to 14 bases. The CDR3 length is 12 residues. CDR3 DNA sequence: TGTGCCTGGACAGGGGAGGATTGGGAGCAGTACTTC. It translates to CAWTGEDWEQYF.

The V gene is TRBV18, the J gene TRBJ1-1; tentative D call: TRBD1 (5 bases). The V and J ends lost 3 bases and 5 bases respectively, with 16 bases between them. From germline, CDR1 is KGHSH and CDR2 LQKENI. The CDR3 length is 15 residues. The CDR3 bases are TGTGCCAGCTCACCGTCCAGGGCAGGGAGGACTGAAGCTTTCTTT. It encodes CASSPSRAGRTEAFF.

The V gene is TRBV5-6, the J gene TRBJ1-1, with 10 bases matching TRBD1. CDR1 is SGHDT and CDR2 is YYEEEE in the germline V gene. After removal of 3 bases from V and 5 bases from J, the junction contained 4 bases not matched to a gene. The CDR3 covers 14 residues. CDR3 nucleotides: TGTGCCAGCAGCTGGGGACAGGGGTGGACTGAAGCTTTCTTT. Its translation: CASSWGQGWTEAFF.

This chain joins TRBV18 and TRBJ1-6, with D hard to call. Germline values: CDR1 KGHSH, CDR2 LQKENI. V was shortened by 6 bases and J by 5 bases, with 14 bases between the two germline ends. This CDR3 contains 15 residues. DNA of the CDR3: TGTGCCAGCTCCCCCGGGCAGCGTGATAATTCACCCCTCCACTTT. Translating it yields CASSPGQRDNSPLHF.

Here the CDR3 reads CASSVAKGDEQYF. The CDR3 DNA follows: TGTGCCAGCAGCGTAGCGAAAGGCGATGAGCAGTACTTC. This sequence joins TRBV9 and TRBJ2-7, with unresolved D. The CDR3 sequence is 13 residues long. From germline, CDR1 is SGDLS and CDR2 YYNGEE. Trimming cost V 0 bases and J 7 bases, with 11 bases left between them.

The chain is built from TRBV11-3 and TRBJ2-6; D not certain. This CDR3 comprises 15 residues. Germline assignment: CDR1 SGHNT and CDR2 YENEEA. V was clipped by 5 bases and J by 4 bases, with 12 bases between them. DNA of the CDR3: TGTGCCAGCAGCCTCAGGATGGGGGGGGCCAACGTCCTGACTTTC. It translates to CASSLRMGGANVLTF.

The genes are TRBV6-1 and TRBJ2-2; D may be TRBD1 (7 bases). Germline CDR1 MNHNS, CDR2 SASEGT. This CDR3 has 16 amino acids. Trimming stripped 2 bases from V and 6 bases from J, with 16 bases between. CDR3 loop: CASSELWQGGAGELFF. CDR3 sequence (DNA): TGTGCCAGCAGTGAACTATGGCAGGGGGGCGCCGGGGAGCTGTTTTTT.

This clone was counted a few times. This sequence joins TRBV29-1 and TRBJ2-2, with D hard to call. There are 13 residues in the CDR3. Germline CDR1 is SQVTM and CDR2 is ANQGSEA. V lost 3 bases to trimming and J lost 5 bases, with 10 bases between them. CDR3 nucleotides: TGCAGCGTTGAGGGTGGGGAAACCGGGGAGCTGTTTTTT. The encoded protein is CSVEGGETGELFF.

The chain has TRBV19 and TRBJ1-2; D gene unclear. Germline V lookup: CDR1 LNHDA, CDR2 SQIVND (reference sequence). The CDR3 consists of 13 residues. V lost 2 bases and J lost 3, with 7 bases in between. The CDR3 nucleotides are TGTGCCAGTAGTATAAGTGGTGACTATGGCTACACCTTC. The encoded protein is CASSISGDYGYTF.

The rearrangement uses TRBV7-2 and TRBJ2-7; D not resolved. CDR1 and CDR2 (germline): SGHTA, FQGNSA. V was cut by 5 bases and J by 4 bases, with 9 bases left in between. There are 12 residues in the CDR3. CDR3: CASSRTQYEQYF. The DNA of the CDR3 is TGTGCCAGCAGCCGAACTCAATACGAGCAGTACTTC.

A single count supports this clone. The J gene is TRBJ1-1, the V gene TRBV7-6, with D possibly TRBD1 on 6 matching bases. Germline V gene lookup returns CDR1 SGHVS and CDR2 FNYEAQ. The germline V and J ends were trimmed by 3 bases and 4 bases, with 15 bases remaining between them. The CDR3 totals 15 residues. The DNA of the CDR3 is TGTGCCAGCAGCTTTGTTACAGGGATGGGCACTGAAGCTTTCTTT. The encoded protein is CASSFVTGMGTEAFF.

The chain joins TRBV19 to TRBJ1-3; D uncertain. The CDR3 is made up of 14 amino acids. Trimming took 4 bases from V and 4 from J, leaving 11 bases between them. Germline V gene data show CDR1 as LNHDA and CDR2 as SQIVND (reference sequence). In DNA, the CDR3 is TGTGCCAGTAGTACGACCCCGCGGGGAAACACCATATATTTT. This encodes CASSTTPRGNTIYF.

The chain links TRBV28 to TRBJ1-6, with D hard to call. Trimming removed 2 bases at V and 7 bases at J, with 15 bases between. CDR3 size: 16 residues. CDR1 is MDHEN and CDR2 is SYDVKM in the germline V gene. Written as DNA, the CDR3 is TGTGCCAGCAGTTTAGTTGGAGGGAGGACGAATTCACCCCTCCACTTT. The encoded protein is CASSLVGGRTNSPLHF. Filled out from reference TRBV28 and TRBJ1-6, the complete variable domain reads DVKVTQSSRYLVKRTGEKVFLECVQDMDHENMFWYRQDPGLGLRLIYFSYDVKMKEKGDIPEGYSVSREKKERFSLILESASTNQTSMYLCASSLVGGRTNSPLHFGNGTRLTVT.

The V call is TRBV21-1, the J call TRBJ2-1. TRBV21-1 is annotated as a pseudogene. This CDR3 spans 15 amino acids. The CDR3 region has the DNA TGTGCCAGCAGCGCCGACCGGGACCCACACAATGAGCAGTTCTTC. This encodes CASSADRDPHNEQFF.

The chain couples TRBV5-1 to TRBJ1-3; TRBD1 matches 7 bases. After removal of 7 bases from V and 11 bases from J, the junction contained 9 bases not matched to a gene. Germline V gene data show CDR1 as SGHRS and CDR2 as YFSETQ. The CDR3 runs 12 residues. The CDR3 DNA reads as TGCGCCAGCCGATGGACAGGTGAATCCATATATTTT. Its translation: CASRWTGESIYF.

The DNA for the CDR3 is TGCAGCGTACTAGCTCTAGTCGAGCAGTACTTC. Amino acids: CSVLALVEQYF. The chain links TRBV29-1 to TRBJ2-7; TRBD2 might be the D (6 bases). This CDR3 region has 11 residues. V was clipped by 6 bases and J by 6 bases, with 12 bases between them. The germline CDR1 and CDR2 sequences are SQVTM and ANQGSEA.